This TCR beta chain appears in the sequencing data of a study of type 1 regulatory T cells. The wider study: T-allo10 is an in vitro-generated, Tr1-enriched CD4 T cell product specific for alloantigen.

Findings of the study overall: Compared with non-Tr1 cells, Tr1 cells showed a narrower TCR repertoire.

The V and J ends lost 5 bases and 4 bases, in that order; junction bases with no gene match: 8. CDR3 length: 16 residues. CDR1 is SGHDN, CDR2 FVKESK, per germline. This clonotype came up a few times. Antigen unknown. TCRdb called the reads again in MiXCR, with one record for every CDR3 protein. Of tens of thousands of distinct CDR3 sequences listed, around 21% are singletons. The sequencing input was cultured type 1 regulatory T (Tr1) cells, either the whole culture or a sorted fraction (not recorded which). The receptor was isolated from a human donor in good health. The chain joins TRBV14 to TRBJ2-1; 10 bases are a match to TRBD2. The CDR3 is CASSKRTSGQYNEQFF. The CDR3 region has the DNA TGTGCCAGCAGCAAAAGGACTAGCGGACAATACAATGAGCAGTTCTTC.